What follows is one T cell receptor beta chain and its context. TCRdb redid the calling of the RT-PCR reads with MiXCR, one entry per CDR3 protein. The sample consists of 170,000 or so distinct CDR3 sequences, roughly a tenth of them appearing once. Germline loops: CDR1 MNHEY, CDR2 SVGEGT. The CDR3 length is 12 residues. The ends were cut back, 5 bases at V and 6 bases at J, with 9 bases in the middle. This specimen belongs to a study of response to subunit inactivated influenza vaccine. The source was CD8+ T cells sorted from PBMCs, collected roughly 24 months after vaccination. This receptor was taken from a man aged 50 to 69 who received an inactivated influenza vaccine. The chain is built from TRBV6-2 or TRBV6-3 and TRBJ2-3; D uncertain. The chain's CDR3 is CASSDWGDTQYF. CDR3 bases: TGTGCCAGCAGTGATTGGGGTGATACGCAGTATTTT.